This T cell receptor beta chain emerged from a study of CD8 T cells in ankylosing spondylitis. Per the germline V gene, CDR1 is SGHTA and CDR2 is FQGNSA. The CDR3 totals 14 residues. The germline V and J ends were trimmed by 5 bases and 1 base, with 12 bases remaining between them. Study results and caveats: Clones that were linked to disease were CD8+ and were relatively rare in peripheral blood. Within matched ankylosing spondylitis synovial fluid, disease-linked clones were reportedly significantly enriched.

Each CDR3 protein is one row after TCRdb ran MiXCR on the 5' RACE reads. The table includes 300,000 to 350,000 distinct CDR3 sequences, about a fifth detected once. Comments on this clonotype: The antigen is undetermined.

Sequencing used blood, either unsorted or a sorted T cell fraction (not recorded which). The chain employs TRBV7-2 and TRBJ2-7; no firm D call. The receptor's source is a female donor with ankylosing spondylitis or in good health (not recorded which). The CDR3 loop reads CASSTYDKSYEQYF. In DNA form, the CDR3 reads TGTGCCAGCAGCACTTACGACAAGTCCTACGAGCAGTACTTC.